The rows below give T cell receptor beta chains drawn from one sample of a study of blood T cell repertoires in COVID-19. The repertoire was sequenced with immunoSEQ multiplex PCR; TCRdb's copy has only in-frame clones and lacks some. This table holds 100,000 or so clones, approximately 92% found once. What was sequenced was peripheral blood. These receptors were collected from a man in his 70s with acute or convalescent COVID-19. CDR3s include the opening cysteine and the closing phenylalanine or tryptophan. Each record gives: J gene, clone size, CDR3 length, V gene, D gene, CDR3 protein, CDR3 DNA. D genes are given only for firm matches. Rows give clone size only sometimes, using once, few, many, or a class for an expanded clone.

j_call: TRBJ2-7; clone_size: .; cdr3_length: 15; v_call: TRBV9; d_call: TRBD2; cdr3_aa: CASSVGTSGAYEQYF; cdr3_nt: TGTGCCAGCAGCGTAGGGACTAGCGGGGCCTACGAGCAGTACTTC
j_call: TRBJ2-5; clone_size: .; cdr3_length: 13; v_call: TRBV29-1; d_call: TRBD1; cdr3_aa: CSVEGQGEETQYF; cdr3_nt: TGCAGCGTGGAGGGACAGGGGGAAGAGACCCAGTACTTC
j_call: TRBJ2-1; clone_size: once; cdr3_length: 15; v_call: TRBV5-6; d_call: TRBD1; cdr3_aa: CASRQTGTGGNEQFF; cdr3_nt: TGTGCCAGCAGACAAACCGGGACAGGGGGCAATGAGCAGTTCTTC
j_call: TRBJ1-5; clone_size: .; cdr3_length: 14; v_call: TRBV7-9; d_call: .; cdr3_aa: CASSLRGSNQPQHF; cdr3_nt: TGTGCCAGCAGCTTAAGGGGTAGCAATCAGCCCCAGCATTTT
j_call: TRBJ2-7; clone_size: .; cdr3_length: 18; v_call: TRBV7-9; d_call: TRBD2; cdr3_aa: CASSLTRLTSGSAYEQYF; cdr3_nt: TGTGCCAGCAGCTTAACCAGGTTGACTAGCGGGAGCGCCTACGAGCAGTACTTC
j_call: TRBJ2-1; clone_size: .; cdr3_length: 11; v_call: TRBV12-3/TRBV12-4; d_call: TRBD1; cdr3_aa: CASSLGGGRFF; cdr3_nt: TGTGCCAGCAGTTTAGGAGGGGGCCGGTTCTTC
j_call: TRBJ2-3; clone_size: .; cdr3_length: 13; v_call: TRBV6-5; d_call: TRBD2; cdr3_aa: CASRVGGGDTQYF; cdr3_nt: TGTGCCAGCAGAGTCGGGGGAGGGGATACGCAGTATTTT
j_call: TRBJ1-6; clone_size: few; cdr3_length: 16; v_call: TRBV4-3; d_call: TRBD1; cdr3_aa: CASSAPPGGNNSPLHF; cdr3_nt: TGCGCCAGCAGCGCTCCCCCAGGGGGCAATAATTCACCCCTCCACTTT
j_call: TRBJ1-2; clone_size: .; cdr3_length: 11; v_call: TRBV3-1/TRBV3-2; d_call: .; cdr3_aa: CASSRDYGYTF; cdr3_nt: TGTGCCAGCAGCCGCGATTACGGCTACACCTTC
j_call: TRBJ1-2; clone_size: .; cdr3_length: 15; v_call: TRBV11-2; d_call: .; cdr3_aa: CASSLDGFGNYGYTF; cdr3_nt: TGTGCCAGCAGCTTAGACGGGTTTGGAAACTATGGCTACACCTTC
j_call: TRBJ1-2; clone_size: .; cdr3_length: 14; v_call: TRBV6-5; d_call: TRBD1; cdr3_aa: CASSYTGQGAGYTF; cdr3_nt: TGTGCCAGCAGTTACACCGGACAGGGGGCTGGCTACACCTTC
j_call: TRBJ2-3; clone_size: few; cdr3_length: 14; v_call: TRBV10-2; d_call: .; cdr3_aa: CASSASSPTDTQYF; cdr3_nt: TGCGCCAGCAGTGCGTCTAGCCCCACAGATACGCAGTATTTT
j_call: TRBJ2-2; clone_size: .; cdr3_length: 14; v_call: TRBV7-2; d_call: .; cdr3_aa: CASSPGHDTGELFF; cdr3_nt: TGTGCCAGCAGCCCGGGACATGACACCGGGGAGCTGTTTTTT
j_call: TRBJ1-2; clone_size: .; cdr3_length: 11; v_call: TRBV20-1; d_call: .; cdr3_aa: CSKQDNYGYTF; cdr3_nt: TGCAGTAAACAGGACAACTATGGCTACACCTTC
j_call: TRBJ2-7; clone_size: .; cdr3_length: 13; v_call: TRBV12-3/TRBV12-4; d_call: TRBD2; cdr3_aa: CASNLAGGPEQYF; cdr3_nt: TGTGCCAGCAATTTAGCGGGAGGGCCCGAGCAGTACTTC
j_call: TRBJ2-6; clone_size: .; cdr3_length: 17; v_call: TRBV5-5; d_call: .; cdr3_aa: CASSLGPRGSGANVLTF; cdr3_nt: TGTGCCAGCAGCTTGGGCCCCAGGGGCTCTGGGGCCAACGTCCTGACTTTC
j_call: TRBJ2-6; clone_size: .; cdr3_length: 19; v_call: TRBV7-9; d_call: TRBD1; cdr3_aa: CASSLGTGGLFSGANVLTF; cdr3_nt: TGTGCCAGCAGCTTAGGGACAGGGGGCCTATTCTCTGGGGCCAACGTCCTGACTTTC